Listed here are 9 T cell receptor beta chains from one sample, sequenced in a study of shared clonotypes between healthy human individuals. Repertoires were generated with immunoSEQ multiplex PCR, while TCRdb's copy carries only in-frame clones and drops some. The sample yields more than 500,000 clones, approximately 95% seen once. CD45RO-negative, CCR7-selected cells formed the naive CD8 fraction, which excluded terminally differentiated effector memory CD45RA+ cells. Specimen: naive CD8+ T cells sorted from blood. Receptor source: a woman aged 30 to 39 in good health.

The genes are TRBV13 and TRBJ1-2, with D possibly matching TRBD1 (6 bases). The CDR3 contains 14 residues. Trimming cost V 5 bases and J 3 bases, with 13 bases left between them. Germline CDR1 and CDR2: PRHDT and FYEKMQ (reference sequence). This CDR3 reads CASSPDGGDYGYTF. CDR3 in DNA: TGTGCCAGCAGCCCGGACGGGGGCGACTATGGCTACACCTTC.

The rearrangement joins TRBV7-9 to TRBJ2-2; D is possibly TRBD2 (5 bases). Deletions cut 1 base from V and 13 bases from J, with 10 bases between. The V gene's germline CDR1 is SEHNR and CDR2 FQNEAQ (reference sequence). CDR3 size: 12 residues. The CDR3 protein is CASSLEHRGLFF. The CDR3 DNA follows: TGTGCCAGCAGCTTAGAACACCGGGGGCTGTTTTTT.

This chain links TRBV10-3 with TRBJ2-1, with 8 bases lining up with TRBD1. The CDR3 consists of 15 residues. Germline trimming cut 3 bases from V and 6 bases from J; bases unmatched to any gene: 7. CDR1 and CDR2 from the germline V gene are ENHRY and SYGVKD. The CDR3 sequence: CAISDWTGSGNEQFF. CDR3 DNA: TGTGCCATCAGTGATTGGACAGGGTCGGGCAATGAGCAGTTCTTC.

This clone was observed once. The V gene is TRBV6-1, the J gene TRBJ1-2; TRBD1 might be the D (5 bases). The CDR3 length is 15 residues. In germline, CDR1 is MNHNS, CDR2 SASEGT. The ends were cut back, 3 bases at V and 4 bases at J, with 15 bases in the middle. The CDR3 loop is CASSEGEQESYGYTF. In DNA, the CDR3 is TGTGCCAGCAGTGAGGGCGAACAGGAGAGCTATGGCTACACCTTC.

J is TRBJ2-3 and V is TRBV7-9; TRBD1 matches 9 bases. The germline CDR1 and CDR2 sequences are SEHNR and FQNEAQ (reference sequence). The V and J ends lost 1 base and 2 bases, in that order; junction bases with no gene match: 4. This CDR3 comprises 16 residues. CDR3 coding DNA: TGTGCCAGCAGCTTAGTACAGGGGGCGTACACAGATACGCAGTATTTT. Protein: CASSLVQGAYTDTQYF.

The chain has TRBV28 and TRBJ2-1; D is undetermined. CDR1 is MDHEN and CDR2 is SYDVKM in the germline V gene. The CDR3 consists of 16 residues. V was pared by 8 bases and J by 3 bases, with 20 bases between. The DNA of the CDR3 is TGTGCCAGCGCTCACTGGGGAACCGCCGTCTACAATGAGCAGTTCTTC. This gives the protein CASAHWGTAVYNEQFF.

V gene TRBV18 combines with J gene TRBJ2-7, with 9 positions matching TRBD1. The CDR3 is 12 residues long. Germline CDR1 is KGHSH and CDR2 is LQKENI. V was pared by 7 bases and J by 5 bases, with 3 bases of the junction left unmatched. CDR3 protein: CASLGQGNEQYF. The CDR3 region has the DNA TGTGCCAGCTTGGGACAGGGTAACGAGCAGTACTTC.

V and J are TRBV11-2 and TRBJ2-5; 9 nucleotides align to TRBD2. The DNA end is a closer match to TRBJ2-7, so the J assignment may be wrong. The germline CDR1 and CDR2 sequences are SGHAT and FQNNGV. The CDR3 contains 15 residues. CDR3 bases: TGTGCCAGCAGCTATAGGAGTAGCGGGAGACACGAGCAGTACTTC. It translates to CASSYRSSGRHEQYF.

The CDR3 DNA sequence: TGTGCCAGCAGCTTAAAAGCGGGAGCATCAAATGAGCAGTTCTTC. Translating it yields CASSLKAGASNEQFF. The rearrangement uses TRBV13 and TRBJ2-1, with 8 bases fitting TRBD2. The junction had 7 bases not matched to a gene; V was cut back by 2 bases and J by 7 bases. This CDR3 comprises 15 residues. The germline V gene encodes CDR1 PRHDT and CDR2 FYEKMQ (reference sequence).